This T cell receptor (beta chain) was identified in a study of T cell responses to AZD1222 COVID-19 vaccine. Turning to the study itself: Second-dose recipients at about 4 or about 12 weeks were treated as one pooled group.

Study results and limitations: Donors in the cohort were predominantly white British and more often female, and clonal diversity was possibly underestimated. When two AZD1222 doses had been given, Spike-specific TCR breadth and depth rose.

Method: immunoSEQ multiplex PCR; TCRdb's copy keeps in-frame clones and lacks some. The sample lists 150,000 to 200,000 clones; 85% to 95% were seen once. Comment on this clone: What it binds is not known.

The sequencing here drew on peripheral blood, taken on day 0 of AZD1222 vaccination. The TCR sequence derives from an adult in good health.

The CDR3 DNA is TGTGCCAGCAGTGAGATCCGGGATGGACAGCCCCAGCATTTT. It yields the protein CASSEIRDGQPQHF. The chain links TRBV2 to TRBJ1-5; the D is unclear. This CDR3 has 14 amino acids. In germline, CDR1 is SNHLY, CDR2 FYNNEI. The germline V and J ends were trimmed by 3 bases and 7 bases, with 13 bases remaining between them. Together with reference TRBV2 and TRBJ1-5, the CDR3 gives the full variable domain: EPEVTQTPSHQVTQMGQEVILRCVPISNHLYFYWYRQILGQKVEFLVSFYNNEISEKSEIFDDQFSVERPDGSNFTLKIRSTKLEDSAMYFCASSEIRDGQPQHFGDGTRLSIL.